This entry concerns a single T cell receptor (beta chain). Its matching antigen is unknown. TCRdb used MiXCR to reprocess the 5' RACE reads, holding one entry per CDR3 protein. This sample has roughly 620,000 distinct CDR3 sequences; over 15% occur once, and the top ten carry 12%. This specimen comes from a study of T-cell memory formation after mild COVID-19. The study, taken as a whole, reports: The pre-infection memory compartment contained some responding clones, suggesting cross-reactive memory joined. Among clones contracting day 15 to 85, CD4/CD8 was balanced, whereas later expanders leaned CD4+.

V lost 2 bases, J lost 0 bases, and 10 bases lay in between. The CDR3 totals 15 residues. Germline V gene data show CDR1 as MGHDK and CDR2 as SYGVNS. The source of this sequence is an adult woman who had mild COVID-19 (a few samples of this study predate the infection). Cell type and time point are not known. The sample taken for sequencing was PBMCs or a T cell subset sorted from them (not recorded which). The chain recombines TRBV25-1 with TRBJ2-5; D not certain. Written as DNA, the CDR3 is TGTGCCAGCAGTGAAGGGTTAGAGTACCAAGAGACCCAGTACTTC. Its translation: CASSEGLEYQETQYF.